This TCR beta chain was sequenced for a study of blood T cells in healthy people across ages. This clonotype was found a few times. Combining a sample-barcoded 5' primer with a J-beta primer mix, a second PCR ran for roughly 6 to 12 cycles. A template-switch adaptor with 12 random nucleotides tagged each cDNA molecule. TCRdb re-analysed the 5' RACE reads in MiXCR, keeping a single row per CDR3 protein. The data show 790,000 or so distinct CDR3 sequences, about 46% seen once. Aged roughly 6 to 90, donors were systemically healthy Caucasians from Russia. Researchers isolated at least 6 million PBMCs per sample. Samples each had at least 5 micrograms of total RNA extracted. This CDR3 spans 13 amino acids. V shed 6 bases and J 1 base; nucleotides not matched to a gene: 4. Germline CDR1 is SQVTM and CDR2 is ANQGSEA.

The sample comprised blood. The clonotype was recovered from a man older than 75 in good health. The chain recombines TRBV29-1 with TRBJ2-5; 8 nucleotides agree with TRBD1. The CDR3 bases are TGCAGCGTCCTTGACAGGGGCCAAGAGACCCAGTACTTC. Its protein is CSVLDRGQETQYF.